These T cell receptor beta chains were read from a single sample in a study of technical replicates of blood from several donors. TCRdb keeps only in-frame clones here, not all; method: immunoSEQ multiplex PCR. The sample consists of approximately 81,000 clones, 75% to 90% of them appearing once. The sequenced sample consisted of PBMCs. These receptors were collected from a human donor in good health. Some clones in this sample may be carry-over from other donors' samples. Each CDR3 is given with its conserved first and last residue. A D gene is named only where the DNA matches it firmly. Size values are once, few and many counts, or a class for expanded clones, and some rows have none.

CDR3 | DNA | J | V | D | length | size
CASNPRSTDTQYF | TGTGCCAGCAACCCTAGGTCCACAGATACGCAGTATTTT | TRBJ2-3 | TRBV7-9 | NA | 13 | NA
CASSLTPGGELFF | TGTGCCAGCAGCTTAACGCCGGGAGGGGAGCTGTTTTTT | TRBJ2-2 | TRBV7-3 | NA | 13 | NA
CASSSRDRSSSGANVLTF | TGTGCCAGCAGCTCCCGGGACAGGTCGAGCTCTGGGGCCAACGTCCTGACTTTC | TRBJ2-6 | TRBV5-4 | TRBD1 | 18 | NA
CASRADRGLSSPLHF | TGTGCCAGCAGAGCGGACAGGGGTTTGTCTTCACCCCTCCACTTT | TRBJ1-6 | TRBV6-1 | TRBD1 | 15 | NA
CASSLNKGAHGYTF | TGTGCCAGCAGTTTGAACAAGGGGGCGCATGGCTACACCTTC | TRBJ1-2 | TRBV27 | TRBD1 | 14 | once
CASSLSLAGISYNEQFF | TGTGCCAGCAGCTTATCTCTAGCGGGTATCTCCTACAATGAGCAGTTCTTC | TRBJ2-1 | TRBV7-9 | TRBD2 | 17 | NA
CASRVFAQETQYF | TGCGCCAGCCGAGTTTTTGCCCAAGAGACCCAGTACTTC | TRBJ2-5 | TRBV5-1 | NA | 13 | NA
CASSLTGASGNTIYF | TGTGCCAGCAGTTTAACAGGGGCCTCTGGAAACACCATATATTTT | TRBJ1-3 | TRBV27 | TRBD1 | 15 | NA
CAWRESGTDNSPLHF | TGTGCCTGGAGAGAGTCCGGGACAGATAATTCACCCCTCCACTTT | TRBJ1-6 | TRBV30 | TRBD1 | 15 | NA
CASSPDRGANEQFF | TGTGCCAGCAGCCCGGACAGGGGAGCCAATGAGCAGTTCTTC | TRBJ2-1 | TRBV7-2 | TRBD1 | 14 | NA
CASRSQGNTIYF | TGTGCCAGCAGATCACAGGGAAACACCATATATTTT | TRBJ1-3 | TRBV11-2 | NA | 12 | NA
CASSLELFALEQYF | TGTGCCAGCAGCTTAGAGTTATTCGCGCTCGAGCAGTACTTC | TRBJ2-7 | TRBV7-8 | NA | 14 | NA
CAWMPSAGDGYTF | TGTGCCTGGATGCCATCGGCAGGTGATGGCTACACCTTC | TRBJ1-2 | TRBV30 | NA | 13 | few
CASTHGGNQPQHF | TGTGCCAGCACCCATGGAGGCAATCAGCCCCAGCATTTT | TRBJ1-5 | TRBV7-2 | NA | 13 | few
CASRAGLHQETQYF | TGTGCCAGCAGAGCGGGACTACACCAAGAGACCCAGTACTTC | TRBJ2-5 | TRBV5-5 | TRBD2 | 14 | NA
CASSPTGGVRETQYF | TGTGCCAGCAGTCCGACCGGCGGGGTGCGGGAGACCCAGTACTTC | TRBJ2-5 | TRBV7-3 | NA | 15 | NA
CASSLFGVSYEQYF | TGTGCCAGCAGTTTATTTGGAGTCTCCTACGAGCAGTACTTC | TRBJ2-7 | TRBV27 | NA | 14 | NA
CASSLWAGGKGGYTF | TGTGCCAGCAGCTTGTGGGCAGGGGGCAAAGGTGGCTACACCTTC | TRBJ1-2 | TRBV5-6 | TRBD1 | 15 | NA
CASSGPGTDYGYTF | TGTGCCAGCAGCGGACCCGGGACAGACTATGGCTACACCTTC | TRBJ1-2 | TRBV9 | TRBD1 | 14 | NA
CASTGTGETQYF | TGTGCCAGCACCGGGACAGGGGAGACCCAGTACTTC | TRBJ2-5 | TRBV5-4 | TRBD1 | 12 | NA
CSARGGADYTF | TGCAGTGCCCGCGGAGGGGCGGACTACACCTTC | TRBJ1-2 | TRBV20-1 | NA | 11 | NA